A selection of T cell receptor beta chains follows, all from one sample in a study of blood T cell repertoires in COVID-19. Sequencing used immunoSEQ multiplex PCR; TCRdb keeps in-frame clones, though not all of them. This table has 260,000 or so clones, 70% to 90% appearing once. Source material: peripheral blood. The origin of the receptors is a man aged 18 to 29 with active or convalescent COVID-19. The CDR3 runs from the conserved cysteine through the conserved F or W. The order of the fields is J gene, V gene, D gene, clone size, CDR3 DNA, CDR3 protein. The D gene is left open where the match is weak. A row's size may be missing; if present it is once, few, many or a size class.

j_gene: TRBJ1-1; v_gene: TRBV11-2; d_gene: .; abundance: .; CDR3nt: TGTGCCAGCAGCTTAGCAACAGAGACTGAAGCTTTCTTT; CDR3aa: CASSLATETEAFF
j_gene: TRBJ1-2; v_gene: TRBV29-1; d_gene: .; abundance: once; CDR3nt: TGCAGCGTTCGCCATTCGTACAGGGACGGCTACACCTTC; CDR3aa: CSVRHSYRDGYTF
j_gene: TRBJ1-3; v_gene: TRBV4-2; d_gene: TRBD1; abundance: .; CDR3nt: TGTGCCAGCAGCCACCTGACAGGGTTGGGGTCTGGGTCTGGAAACACCATATATTTT; CDR3aa: CASSHLTGLGSGSGNTIYF
j_gene: TRBJ1-2; v_gene: TRBV9; d_gene: .; abundance: .; CDR3nt: TGTGCCAGCAGCGTAGAAGGGGTTTCCAGCTATGGCTACACCTTC; CDR3aa: CASSVEGVSSYGYTF
j_gene: TRBJ1-4; v_gene: TRBV7-2; d_gene: .; abundance: .; CDR3nt: TGTGCCAGCCGCCAGAGAACGGGGTTTAATGAAAAACTGTTTTTT; CDR3aa: CASRQRTGFNEKLFF
j_gene: TRBJ1-4; v_gene: TRBV28; d_gene: TRBD1; abundance: .; CDR3nt: TGTGCCAGCAGTTCCCGACAGGGCCGTAATGAAAAACTGTTTTTT; CDR3aa: CASSSRQGRNEKLFF
j_gene: TRBJ2-1; v_gene: TRBV10-1; d_gene: TRBD2; abundance: .; CDR3nt: TGCGCCAGCAGTCTAGCGGGGGGTTCCTACAATGAGCAGTTCTTC; CDR3aa: CASSLAGGSYNEQFF
j_gene: TRBJ1-1; v_gene: TRBV3-1/TRBV3-2; d_gene: .; abundance: .; CDR3nt: TGTGCCAGCAGCCAAGTTTCGGGAGTTGAAGCTTTCTTT; CDR3aa: CASSQVSGVEAFF
j_gene: TRBJ2-7; v_gene: TRBV6-5; d_gene: .; abundance: .; CDR3nt: TGTGCCAGCACAGCGGCGGGGCGGTCCTACGAGCAGTACTTC; CDR3aa: CASTAAGRSYEQYF
j_gene: TRBJ1-5; v_gene: TRBV4-1; d_gene: .; abundance: .; CDR3nt: TGCGCCAGCAGTATATCCGACAGCTCCAATCAGCCCCAGCATTTT; CDR3aa: CASSISDSSNQPQHF
j_gene: TRBJ2-7; v_gene: TRBV3-1/TRBV3-2; d_gene: .; abundance: .; CDR3nt: TGTGCCAGCAGCCACCAGGTACGGCGGGGCGTACCCTACGAGCAGTACTTC; CDR3aa: CASSHQVRRGVPYEQYF
j_gene: TRBJ2-7; v_gene: TRBV19; d_gene: TRBD2; abundance: .; CDR3nt: TGTGCCAGTAGAGCTAGCGGGACCCGGAGAACCGAGCAGTACTTC; CDR3aa: CASRASGTRRTEQYF
j_gene: TRBJ1-2; v_gene: TRBV7-3; d_gene: TRBD1; abundance: .; CDR3nt: TGTGCCAGCAGCCAGACAGGGGGCGGCTATGGCTACACCTTC; CDR3aa: CASSQTGGGYGYTF
j_gene: TRBJ1-6; v_gene: TRBV6-6; d_gene: TRBD1; abundance: few; CDR3nt: TGTGCCAGCAGTTCCCTAGGACAGGGGGCGAATTCACCCCTCCACTTT; CDR3aa: CASSSLGQGANSPLHF
j_gene: TRBJ2-7; v_gene: TRBV24-1; d_gene: TRBD1; abundance: .; CDR3nt: TGTGCCACCAGTGGGGTAAGGCAGGGACAGGGGGGATCCTACGAGCAGTACTTC; CDR3aa: CATSGVRQGQGGSYEQYF
j_gene: TRBJ1-1; v_gene: TRBV18; d_gene: TRBD1; abundance: few; CDR3nt: TGTGCCAGCTCACCAGCCCAGGGGGGCACTGAAGCTTTCTTT; CDR3aa: CASSPAQGGTEAFF
j_gene: TRBJ2-7; v_gene: TRBV3-1/TRBV3-2; d_gene: .; abundance: .; CDR3nt: TGTGCCAGCAGCTACAGTGTCTACGAGCAGTACTTC; CDR3aa: CASSYSVYEQYF
j_gene: TRBJ1-2; v_gene: TRBV5-4; d_gene: .; abundance: .; CDR3nt: TGTGCCAGCAGCCGAGGTGAGGTTGGCTACACCTTC; CDR3aa: CASSRGEVGYTF
j_gene: TRBJ1-2; v_gene: TRBV18; d_gene: TRBD1; abundance: .; CDR3nt: TGTGCCAGCTCACCCGGACAGGACGTGTATGGCTACACCTTC; CDR3aa: CASSPGQDVYGYTF
j_gene: TRBJ2-2; v_gene: TRBV5-6; d_gene: .; abundance: .; CDR3nt: TGTGCCAGCAGCATGAGGTACACCGGGGAGCTGTTTTTT; CDR3aa: CASSMRYTGELFF
j_gene: TRBJ2-2; v_gene: TRBV9; d_gene: .; abundance: once; CDR3nt: TGTGCCAGCAGCGTAGGCCCTGGACAGCGGTCGACCGGGGAGCTGTTTTTT; CDR3aa: CASSVGPGQRSTGELFF
j_gene: TRBJ2-1; v_gene: TRBV18; d_gene: .; abundance: .; CDR3nt: TGTGCCAGCTCACTAGAGGGGGCCTACAATGAGCAGTTCTTC; CDR3aa: CASSLEGAYNEQFF
j_gene: TRBJ2-7; v_gene: TRBV3-1/TRBV3-2; d_gene: TRBD1; abundance: .; CDR3nt: TGTGCCAGCAGCCAAGAGGGGGGACAGGGCTACGAGCAGTACTTC; CDR3aa: CASSQEGGQGYEQYF
j_gene: TRBJ2-2; v_gene: TRBV27; d_gene: TRBD2; abundance: .; CDR3nt: TGTGCCAGCAGTTTAATGTTTAGCGGGGGGGCTTGGGAGCTGTTTTTT; CDR3aa: CASSLMFSGGAWELFF
j_gene: TRBJ1-2; v_gene: TRBV7-2; d_gene: .; abundance: few; CDR3nt: TGTGCCAGCAGCTTAACAGACGGACTCTATGGCTACACCTTC; CDR3aa: CASSLTDGLYGYTF
j_gene: TRBJ2-5; v_gene: TRBV5-1; d_gene: .; abundance: .; CDR3nt: TGCGCCAGCAGCTTGCCCAGTCCGGAGACCCAGTACTTC; CDR3aa: CASSLPSPETQYF
j_gene: TRBJ2-1; v_gene: TRBV5-6; d_gene: TRBD2; abundance: .; CDR3nt: TGTGCCAGCAGCTTCGGACTAGCGGGGGAATCCTACAATGAGCAGTTCTTC; CDR3aa: CASSFGLAGESYNEQFF
j_gene: TRBJ2-7; v_gene: TRBV27; d_gene: TRBD1; abundance: .; CDR3nt: TGTGCCAGCAGTTTTACTCTGGGACAGGGGTACGCGCAGTACTTC; CDR3aa: CASSFTLGQGYAQYF
j_gene: TRBJ1-1; v_gene: TRBV19; d_gene: .; abundance: .; CDR3nt: TGTGCCAGTAGTGACGAAACAGGGCGGGCTGAAGCTTTCTTT; CDR3aa: CASSDETGRAEAFF
j_gene: TRBJ1-4; v_gene: TRBV18; d_gene: TRBD1; abundance: .; CDR3nt: TGTGCCAGCTCACCAAGGACAGGGGGGAGAGGGGAAAAACTGTTTTTT; CDR3aa: CASSPRTGGRGEKLFF
j_gene: TRBJ1-2; v_gene: TRBV3-1/TRBV3-2; d_gene: TRBD1; abundance: .; CDR3nt: TGTGCCAGCAGCCAGTCCGAGGACAGGGACACTGGCTACACCTTC; CDR3aa: CASSQSEDRDTGYTF
j_gene: TRBJ1-4; v_gene: TRBV27; d_gene: .; abundance: .; CDR3nt: TGTGCCACCGGACGGGATAATGAAAAACTGTTTTTT; CDR3aa: CATGRDNEKLFF
j_gene: TRBJ1-1; v_gene: TRBV5-1; d_gene: .; abundance: .; CDR3nt: TGCGCCAGCAGCGCCCAGTCGAAAGAAGCTTTCTTT; CDR3aa: CASSAQSKEAFF
j_gene: TRBJ2-1; v_gene: TRBV5-6; d_gene: .; abundance: .; CDR3nt: TGTGCCAGCAGCTTGTATCCTAGCTGGAGTAGGTCCTACAATGAGCAGTTCTTC; CDR3aa: CASSLYPSWSRSYNEQFF
j_gene: TRBJ1-5; v_gene: TRBV2; d_gene: .; abundance: .; CDR3nt: TGTGCCAGCAGTGAGGGGCGAAGCAATCAGCCCCAGCATTTT; CDR3aa: CASSEGRSNQPQHF
j_gene: TRBJ2-2; v_gene: TRBV6-4; d_gene: .; abundance: .; CDR3nt: TGTGCCAGCAGAAAACAGGGTACCACCGGGGAGCTGTTTTTT; CDR3aa: CASRKQGTTGELFF
j_gene: TRBJ2-1; v_gene: TRBV11-2; d_gene: .; abundance: .; CDR3nt: TGTGCCAGCAGCTCTTATTCCCTTCGGGGCGGGGGCTTATACAATGAGCAGTTCTTC; CDR3aa: CASSSYSLRGGGLYNEQFF
j_gene: TRBJ2-3; v_gene: TRBV7-6; d_gene: TRBD2; abundance: .; CDR3nt: TGTGCCAGCAGCCCCGTGAGACTAGCGGGGGGCCGCACAGATACGCAGTATTTT; CDR3aa: CASSPVRLAGGRTDTQYF
j_gene: TRBJ1-4; v_gene: TRBV3-1/TRBV3-2; d_gene: TRBD1; abundance: .; CDR3nt: TGTGCCAGCAGCGGACAGGGAAACGAAAAACTGTTTTTT; CDR3aa: CASSGQGNEKLFF
j_gene: TRBJ1-2; v_gene: TRBV19; d_gene: .; abundance: .; CDR3nt: TGTGCCAGTAGTCTGAGCATGACAGCCTGGGCCTATGGCTACACCTTC; CDR3aa: CASSLSMTAWAYGYTF
j_gene: TRBJ1-2; v_gene: TRBV9; d_gene: .; abundance: .; CDR3nt: TGTGCCAGCAGCGTAGGGGTAGGGGCGCACTATGGCTACACCTTC; CDR3aa: CASSVGVGAHYGYTF
j_gene: TRBJ1-6; v_gene: TRBV19; d_gene: .; abundance: .; CDR3nt: TGTGCCAGTAGTATAGCTACCGGGAATTCACCCCTCCACTTT; CDR3aa: CASSIATGNSPLHF
j_gene: TRBJ2-1; v_gene: TRBV25-1; d_gene: .; abundance: .; CDR3nt: TGTGCCAGCAGTGAATTCGCAGGGGATGAGCAGTTCTTC; CDR3aa: CASSEFAGDEQFF
j_gene: TRBJ2-3; v_gene: TRBV20-1; d_gene: .; abundance: .; CDR3nt: TGCACCGCCCAGGGGCCAGATACGCAGTATTTT; CDR3aa: CTAQGPDTQYF
j_gene: TRBJ2-7; v_gene: TRBV5-4; d_gene: .; abundance: .; CDR3nt: TGTGCCAGCAGCACAGGTGGCGAGCAGTACTTC; CDR3aa: CASSTGGEQYF
j_gene: TRBJ1-3; v_gene: TRBV13; d_gene: .; abundance: .; CDR3nt: TGTGCCAGCAGCTTAGGACGGGGGGCTGGAAACACCATATATTTT; CDR3aa: CASSLGRGAGNTIYF
j_gene: TRBJ1-1; v_gene: TRBV5-5; d_gene: .; abundance: .; CDR3nt: TGTGCCAGCAGTTTAAACTCTGGGAACACTGAAGCTTTCTTT; CDR3aa: CASSLNSGNTEAFF
j_gene: TRBJ1-1; v_gene: TRBV7-6; d_gene: .; abundance: .; CDR3nt: TGTGCCAGCAGCTTAGGCATGTTAGAGAACACTGAAGCTTTCTTT; CDR3aa: CASSLGMLENTEAFF
j_gene: TRBJ2-7; v_gene: TRBV7-6; d_gene: TRBD2; abundance: .; CDR3nt: TGTGCCAGCAGCCCCCTTCGGGGACTAGCGGGGATCTCCTACGAGCAGTACTTC; CDR3aa: CASSPLRGLAGISYEQYF